This TCR beta chain derives from a study of blood T cell repertoires in COVID-19. Study as a whole: COVID-19 samples, acute and convalescent, were from the United States, Italy and Spain. Sources were T cells, B-cell-depleted T cells, or PBMCs; the material itself was cDNA or gDNA.

Some clones are missing from TCRdb's copy, which holds only in-frame ones; the method was immunoSEQ multiplex PCR. Among 100,000 to 150,000 clones listed, about nine tenths were seen once. The CDR3 consists of 15 residues. Germline lookup yields CDR1 MNHEY and CDR2 SVGAGI. The sample holds a few counts of this clone. Sequencing input: peripheral blood. This clonotype was obtained from a woman between 70 and 85 years old with COVID-19, enrolled during active disease. The chain carries TRBV6-5 and TRBJ2-7, with D perhaps TRBD1 (6 bases). CDR3 sequence reads: CAAVTPGQGTYEQYF. DNA of the CDR3: TGTGCAGCAGTTACTCCGGGACAAGGAACCTACGAGCAGTACTTC.